One TCR beta chain is described in this entry. Its antigen is unknown. This sample was taken from a study of graft-versus-host responses after intestinal transplantation. Study details: Multivisceral, liver-intestinal, or isolated intestinal grafts were transplanted into recipients. Study results and caveats: Allograft graft-versus-host to host-versus-graft clonal ratios ran high in patients with graft-donor T cell macrochimerism.

The table came from immunoSEQ multiplex PCR; TCRdb's copy has only in-frame clones and leaves some out. The sample records about 89,000 clones, around 92% being singletons. The V and J ends lost 6 bases and 4 bases respectively, with 18 bases between them. CDR3 length: 15 amino acids. Germline V gene lookup returns CDR1 KGHSH and CDR2 LQKENI. Here the sequenced sample was unstimulated CD4+ T cells sorted from spleen or lymph node cells, taken before intestinal transplant. The clonotype comes from a human donor who received an intestinal transplant. The chain uses TRBV18 and TRBJ1-2, with D unclear. CDR3 DNA sequence: TGTGCCAGCTCGCCGACCGGTATGGGCCTCTATGGCTACACCTTC. Translated, it gives CASSPTGMGLYGYTF.